Listed below are T cell receptor beta chains from one sample, sequenced in a study of spatial heterogeneity in lung cancer. TCRdb reprocessed the 5' RACE reads with MiXCR, giving one entry per CDR3 protein. The sample yields 110,000 or so distinct CDR3 sequences, 9.5% to 14% seen once. Material: PBMCs, obtained at follow-up. Receptors originate from a female donor with early-stage non-small cell lung cancer. The conserved cysteine and the conserved F or W are not part of the CDR3 here.

J gene: TRBJ2-2; V gene: TRBV7-2; CDR3 protein: ASSHRDENTGELF
J gene: TRBJ2-7; V gene: TRBV10-3; CDR3 protein: AINAGGGSYEQY
J gene: TRBJ1-4; V gene: TRBV4-3; CDR3 protein: ASSQMEGAPTNEKLF
J gene: TRBJ1-2; V gene: TRBV28; CDR3 protein: ASSLSSGYT
J gene: TRBJ2-1; V gene: TRBV27; CDR3 protein: ASSFSGSYNEQF
J gene: TRBJ2-2; V gene: TRBV3-1; CDR3 protein: ASSRREANTGELF
J gene: TRBJ2-5; V gene: TRBV7-2; CDR3 protein: ASSNRVAGRLETQY
J gene: TRBJ2-3; V gene: TRBV10-1; CDR3 protein: ASSWGTDTQY
J gene: TRBJ2-5; V gene: TRBV19; CDR3 protein: ASSSPLTSGRTGTQY
J gene: TRBJ2-1; V gene: TRBV29-1; CDR3 protein: SVEDLASGSDEQF
J gene: TRBJ1-1; V gene: TRBV25-1; CDR3 protein: ASSEFGKVGAF
J gene: TRBJ1-2; V gene: TRBV20-1; CDR3 protein: SAKTGTAYGYT
J gene: TRBJ1-6; V gene: TRBV6-6; CDR3 protein: ATSVETGDLH
J gene: TRBJ2-1; V gene: TRBV30; CDR3 protein: AWSLGGSSYNEQF
J gene: TRBJ2-5; V gene: TRBV5-1; CDR3 protein: ASSLVGIGQETQY
J gene: TRBJ2-7; V gene: TRBV18; CDR3 protein: ASSPRPDSYEQY
J gene: TRBJ2-5; V gene: TRBV20-1; CDR3 protein: SAAPRDRGQETQY
J gene: TRBJ2-3; V gene: TRBV20-1; CDR3 protein: SARDWQGLSDTQY
J gene: TRBJ1-4; V gene: TRBV7-2; CDR3 protein: ASSYPGEKLF
J gene: TRBJ2-1; V gene: TRBV6-2/TRBV6-3; CDR3 protein: ATLGLGGYNEQF
J gene: TRBJ1-6; V gene: TRBV30; CDR3 protein: AEGGLAYNSPLH
J gene: TRBJ2-5; V gene: TRBV7-9; CDR3 protein: ASSLDAGVVETQY
J gene: TRBJ2-7; V gene: TRBV20-1; CDR3 protein: SASLDSSYEQY
J gene: TRBJ2-3; V gene: TRBV2; CDR3 protein: ASKERFTDTQY
J gene: TRBJ1-4; V gene: TRBV9; CDR3 protein: ASSAGGPTNEKLF
J gene: TRBJ1-1; V gene: TRBV27; CDR3 protein: ASSSSVGTEAF
J gene: TRBJ2-1; V gene: TRBV28; CDR3 protein: ASSLAQTPEQF
J gene: TRBJ2-1; V gene: TRBV12-3/TRBV12-4; CDR3 protein: ASSPGLAGVREQF
J gene: TRBJ1-2; V gene: TRBV2; CDR3 protein: ASTGPAGAYNYGYT
J gene: TRBJ2-1; V gene: TRBV5-1; CDR3 protein: ASSSGLAWAQF
J gene: TRBJ1-2; V gene: TRBV30; CDR3 protein: AWSVLGGYT
J gene: TRBJ2-1; V gene: TRBV7-9; CDR3 protein: VSLRRQGLASNEQF
J gene: TRBJ2-3; V gene: TRBV29-1; CDR3 protein: SVRRTYTDTQY
J gene: TRBJ2-4; V gene: TRBV7-3; CDR3 protein: ASSQRQGNIQY
J gene: TRBJ1-1; V gene: TRBV29-1; CDR3 protein: SVLTGLNTEAF
J gene: TRBJ1-1; V gene: TRBV6-2/TRBV6-3; CDR3 protein: ASSYGLGAF
J gene: TRBJ2-1; V gene: TRBV20-1; CDR3 protein: SANERLIYNEQF
J gene: TRBJ2-2; V gene: TRBV6-6; CDR3 protein: ASSYHLGQGVTGELF
J gene: TRBJ2-3; V gene: TRBV6-1; CDR3 protein: ASSLGGRGTDTQY
J gene: TRBJ1-4; V gene: TRBV20-1; CDR3 protein: SASRTGWGEKLF
J gene: TRBJ2-1; V gene: TRBV9; CDR3 protein: ASSHRDREWNEQF
J gene: TRBJ2-6; V gene: TRBV9; CDR3 protein: ASSVAAVVSSGANVLT